The sequence of this T cell receptor beta chain was determined in a study of blood T cells in healthy people across ages. Sample-barcoded 5' priming and a J-beta primer mix drove a second PCR of roughly 6 to 12 cycles. Each cDNA molecule was tagged by a template-switch adaptor that had 12 random nucleotides. TCRdb itself ran the 5' RACE reads through MiXCR, one entry per CDR3 protein. The sample contains about 800,000 distinct CDR3 sequences, 20% to 25% of which appear only once. This clonotype was seen only a few times. V was trimmed by 6 bases and J by 2 bases, leaving 23 bases between them. The germline V gene encodes CDR1 MNHNS and CDR2 SASEGT. This CDR3 has 17 residues. This sample was shared with a second study, whose subject was T cells of mothers and their children.

This clonotype was sampled from a boy aged 10-17 years in good health. The sequenced material came from blood. V is TRBV6-1 and J is TRBJ2-7, with D tentatively TRBD2 (6 bases). The CDR3 protein is CASRNRPTGVVPYEQYF. CDR3 coding DNA: TGTGCCAGCAGGAACAGACCAACGGGGGTCGTCCCCTACGAGCAGTACTTC.